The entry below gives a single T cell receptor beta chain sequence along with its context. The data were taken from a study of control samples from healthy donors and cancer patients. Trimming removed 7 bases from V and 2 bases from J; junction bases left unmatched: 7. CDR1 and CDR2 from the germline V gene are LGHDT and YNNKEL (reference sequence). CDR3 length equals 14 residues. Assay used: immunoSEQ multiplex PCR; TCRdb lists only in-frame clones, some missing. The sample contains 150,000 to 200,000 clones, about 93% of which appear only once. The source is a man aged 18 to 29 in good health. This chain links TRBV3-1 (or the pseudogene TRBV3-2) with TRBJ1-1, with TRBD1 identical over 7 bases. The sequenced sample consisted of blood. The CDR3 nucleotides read TGTGCCAGCAAACAGACAGGGAGTAACACTGAAGCTTTCTTT. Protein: CASKQTGSNTEAFF.